A selection of T cell receptor beta chains follows, all from one sample in a study of cytomegalovirus exposure and HLA in healthy donors. TCRdb's copy holds only in-frame clones and misses some; the assay was immunoSEQ multiplex PCR. This sample has more than 150,000 clones, with about four fifths found just once. The sequencing input was PBMCs. Receptors originate from a man aged 45-65 years in good health and CMV-seronegative. Both conserved end residues are part of each CDR3. The D gene is left open where the match is weak. The size of a clone is reported for some rows only, either as once, few or many, or as a class for expanded clones.

size: NA; V: TRBV6-5; J: TRBJ1-2; D: NA; CDR3: CASSLTGTPSYGYTF; DNA: TGTGCCAGCAGTCTAACAGGAACCCCTAGCTATGGCTACACCTTC
size: NA; V: TRBV11-2; J: TRBJ1-5; D: NA; CDR3: CASSLVLGGDQPQHF; DNA: TGTGCCAGCAGCTTAGTTTTAGGGGGGGATCAGCCCCAGCATTTT
size: NA; V: TRBV5-4; J: TRBJ2-7; D: TRBD1; CDR3: CASSRGQGNEQYF; DNA: TGTGCCAGCAGCCGGGGACAGGGGAACGAGCAGTACTTC
size: NA; V: TRBV6-5; J: TRBJ1-4; D: NA; CDR3: CASSGSPKEKLFF; DNA: TGTGCCAGCAGCGGTTCCCCAAAGGAAAAACTGTTTTTT
size: NA; V: TRBV27; J: TRBJ2-5; D: NA; CDR3: CASRSLKTQYF; DNA: TGTGCCAGCAGGTCACTAAAGACCCAGTACTTC
size: NA; V: TRBV15; J: TRBJ2-7; D: TRBD1; CDR3: CATSRTGGPYEQYF; DNA: TGTGCCACCAGCAGGACAGGGGGCCCCTACGAGCAGTACTTC
size: NA; V: TRBV6-1; J: TRBJ2-7; D: TRBD1; CDR3: CASSPRTGVSYEQYF; DNA: TGTGCCAGCAGCCCTAGGACAGGGGTCTCCTACGAGCAGTACTTC
size: NA; V: TRBV4-3; J: TRBJ2-1; D: TRBD2; CDR3: CASSQDGLAGVHEQFF; DNA: TGCGCCAGCAGCCAGGATGGACTAGCGGGGGTCCATGAGCAGTTCTTC
size: NA; V: TRBV29-1; J: TRBJ2-7; D: TRBD1; CDR3: CSATGTGGYEQYF; DNA: TGCAGCGCTACCGGGACAGGGGGCTACGAGCAGTACTTC
size: NA; V: TRBV4-1; J: TRBJ2-3; D: NA; CDR3: CASSQDRLVSTDTQYF; DNA: TGCGCCAGCAGCCAAGATCGTCTAGTTTCGACAGATACGCAGTATTTT
size: NA; V: TRBV7-7; J: TRBJ2-1; D: NA; CDR3: CAMTIGEQFF; DNA: TGTGCTATGACAATAGGTGAGCAGTTCTTC
size: few; V: TRBV4-1; J: TRBJ2-1; D: NA; CDR3: CASSPGARGDEQFF; DNA: TGCGCCAGCAGCCCCGGAGCGCGAGGAGATGAGCAGTTCTTC
size: NA; V: TRBV30; J: TRBJ2-3; D: NA; CDR3: CAWTAGFFTDTQYF; DNA: TGTGCCTGGACGGCTGGGTTTTTCACAGATACACAGTATTTT
size: NA; V: TRBV5-1; J: TRBJ1-2; D: NA; CDR3: CASSLDPRPEGYTF; DNA: TGCGCCAGCAGCTTGGATCCGCGCCCCGAGGGCTACACCTTC
size: NA; V: TRBV28; J: TRBJ2-3; D: NA; CDR3: CASSSPGSGSTDTQYF; DNA: TGTGCCAGCAGTTCCCCAGGGAGCGGGAGCACAGATACGCAGTATTTT
size: NA; V: TRBV27; J: TRBJ2-7; D: TRBD2; CDR3: CARHLCSGLEFTYEQYF; DNA: TGTGCCAGACACCTATGTTCGGGACTAGAATTTACCTACGAGCAGTACTTC
size: NA; V: TRBV11-2; J: TRBJ2-2; D: TRBD1; CDR3: CASRQTGTGRTGELFF; DNA: TGTGCCAGCAGACAAACCGGGACAGGGAGGACCGGGGAGCTGTTTTTT
size: NA; V: TRBV29-1; J: TRBJ2-7; D: NA; CDR3: CSVEDLQDYEQYF; DNA: TGCAGCGTTGAAGATCTACAGGACTACGAGCAGTACTTC
size: NA; V: TRBV19; J: TRBJ2-7; D: NA; CDR3: CASSIDPGSSYEQYF; DNA: TGTGCCAGTAGTATAGATCCCGGGAGCTCCTACGAGCAGTACTTC
size: NA; V: TRBV28; J: TRBJ1-1; D: NA; CDR3: CASSGVGGAMNTEAFF; DNA: TGTGCCAGCAGCGGGGTTGGGGGGGCCATGAACACTGAAGCTTTCTTT
size: NA; V: TRBV15; J: TRBJ2-3; D: TRBD2; CDR3: CATNRGGSSVDTQYF; DNA: TGTGCCACCAACCGGGGCGGGAGTTCTGTAGATACGCAGTATTTT
size: NA; V: TRBV6-7; J: TRBJ1-5; D: NA; CDR3: CASSCPRGKWHQPQHF; DNA: TGTGCCAGCAGTTGTCCGCGGGGGAAGTGGCATCAGCCCCAGCATTTT
size: few; V: TRBV6-1; J: TRBJ2-2; D: NA; CDR3: CASSEADSTTGELFF; DNA: TGTGCCAGCAGTGAAGCCGACAGTACGACCGGGGAGCTGTTTTTT
size: NA; V: TRBV10-3; J: TRBJ1-1; D: TRBD1; CDR3: CAISTGVNTEAFF; DNA: TGTGCCATCTCTACAGGGGTAAACACTGAAGCTTTCTTT
size: NA; V: TRBV7-6; J: TRBJ2-1; D: TRBD2; CDR3: CASSLTGLAGDEQFF; DNA: TGTGCCAGCAGTCTTACGGGACTAGCGGGCGATGAGCAGTTCTTC
size: NA; V: TRBV5-4; J: TRBJ1-2; D: NA; CDR3: CASSPRQWGYTF; DNA: TGTGCCAGCAGCCCTAGACAGTGGGGCTACACCTTC